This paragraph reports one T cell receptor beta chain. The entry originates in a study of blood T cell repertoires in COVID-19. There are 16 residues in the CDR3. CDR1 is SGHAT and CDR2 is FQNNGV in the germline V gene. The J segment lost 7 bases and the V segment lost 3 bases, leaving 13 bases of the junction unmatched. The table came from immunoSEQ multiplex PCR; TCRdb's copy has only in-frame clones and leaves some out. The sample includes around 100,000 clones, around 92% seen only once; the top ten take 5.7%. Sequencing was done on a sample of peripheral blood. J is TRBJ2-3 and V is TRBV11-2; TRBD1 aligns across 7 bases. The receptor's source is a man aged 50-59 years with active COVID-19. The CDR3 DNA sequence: TGTGCCAGCAGCTTCACAACAGGGGATAGGAGGAATACGCAGTATTTT. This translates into CASSFTTGDRRNTQYF.